The clone carrying this T cell receptor (beta chain) was detected a few times. Its antigen is unknown. The sample holds other DNA sequences that translate to the same CDR3. The source of the sample is a study of OX40 agonist ivuxolimab in advanced cancers. Across the whole study: An agonistic anti-OX40 (CD134) antibody, ivuxolimab, was used to treat the patients. Study observations and caveats: Among T cells, CD8+ cells averaged more expanded clones than CD4+ cells. Among the lowest peripheral clonal expansion occurred in 0.1-3.0 mg/kg partial responders.

The CDR3 has 13 amino acids. Trimming removed 0 bases from V and 6 bases from J, with 7 bases in between. In germline, CDR1 is MGHRA, CDR2 YSYEKL. Method: immunoSEQ multiplex PCR; TCRdb's copy keeps in-frame clones and lacks some. The sample lists about 120,000 clones; around 87% were seen once. The chain links TRBV4-1 to TRBJ2-3; no clear D. The clonotype comes from an adult with an advanced solid tumor such as melanoma, head and neck, liver or kidney cancer. The starting material was CD4+ or CD8+ T cells sorted from blood, obtained in a trial of the OX40 agonist ivuxolimab. This CDR3 is CASSQEGRDTQYF. CDR3 coding DNA: TGCGCCAGCAGCCAAGAAGGGCGGGATACGCAGTATTTT.